Below, one TCR beta chain is given with its context. Its target is not known. Just one base apart from a much larger clone, this may be a read error. Hyperthyroidism had been newly diagnosed in patients aged 18 to 65, and its duration was under 2 months. This sample stems from a study of T cells in Graves' hyperthyroidism and ophthalmopathy. The study's findings and limits: Ophthalmopathy was distinguished from stable hyperthyroidism by 13 V-J signatures. With a median lead of roughly 6.8 months before onset, the model predicted ophthalmopathy. Blood shared most expanded thyroid clonotypes above 0.001.

RNA transcripts were the template for amplifying TCR beta CDR3 regions. Researchers ran a first-round RT-PCR on the TCR CDR3 using the HTBI primer set. TCRdb recomputed calls from the multiplex PCR reads with MiXCR, one row per CDR3 protein. Here the sample spans roughly 580,000 distinct CDR3 sequences, 46% being singletons. The CDR3 sequence is 17 residues long. Per the germline V gene, CDR1 is SGHNT and CDR2 is YENEEA. Trimming took off 1 base at V and 3 bases at J, with 18 bases between the two ends. Sequencing used peripheral blood or thyroid tissue (not recorded which). The V gene is TRBV11-3, the J gene TRBJ1-1, with D tentatively TRBD1 (5 bases). This TCR was sampled from a woman between 18 and 29 years old with Graves' hyperthyroidism. The CDR3 nucleotides are TGTGCCAGCAGCTTAGTGGGACGGGGTCGATGGGACACTGAAGCTTTCTTT. It is translated as CASSLVGRGRWDTEAFF.